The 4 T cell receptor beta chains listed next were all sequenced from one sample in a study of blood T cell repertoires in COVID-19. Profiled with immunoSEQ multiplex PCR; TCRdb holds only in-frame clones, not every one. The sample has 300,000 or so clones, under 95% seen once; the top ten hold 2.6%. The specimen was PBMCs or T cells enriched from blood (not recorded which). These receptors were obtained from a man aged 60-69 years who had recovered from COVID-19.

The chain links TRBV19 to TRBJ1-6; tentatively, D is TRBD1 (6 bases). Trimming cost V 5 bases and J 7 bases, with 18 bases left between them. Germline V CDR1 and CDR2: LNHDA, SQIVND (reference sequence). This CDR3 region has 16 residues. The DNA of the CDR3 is TGTGCCAGTAGTCGAGGGGGGGAAACCGTCAATTCACCCCTCCACTTT. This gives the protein CASSRGGETVNSPLHF.

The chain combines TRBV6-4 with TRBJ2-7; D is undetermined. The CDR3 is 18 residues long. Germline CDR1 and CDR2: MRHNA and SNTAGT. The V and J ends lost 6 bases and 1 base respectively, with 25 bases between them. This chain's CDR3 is CASSRKYDKHPISYEQYF. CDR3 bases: TGTGCCAGCAGCCGAAAATATGACAAACACCCCATATCCTACGAGCAGTACTTC.

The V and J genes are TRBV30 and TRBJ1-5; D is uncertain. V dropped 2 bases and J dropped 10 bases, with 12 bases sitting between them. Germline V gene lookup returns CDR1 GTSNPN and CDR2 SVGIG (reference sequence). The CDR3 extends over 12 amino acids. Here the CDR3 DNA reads TGTGCCTGGAGTCTAGTTTCTGGTCCCCAGCATTTT. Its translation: CAWSLVSGPQHF.

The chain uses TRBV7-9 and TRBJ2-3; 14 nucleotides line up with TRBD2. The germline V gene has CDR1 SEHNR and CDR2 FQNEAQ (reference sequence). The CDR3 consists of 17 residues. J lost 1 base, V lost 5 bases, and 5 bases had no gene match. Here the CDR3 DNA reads TGTGCCAGCAGCACTACGGGACTAGCGGGGGGCACAGATACGCAGTATTTT. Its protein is CASSTTGLAGGTDTQYF.